Sequencing of this T cell receptor (beta chain) was carried out in a study of shared clonotypes between healthy human individuals. General study points: Rarefaction revealed incomplete sorted-subset sequencing despite large depth.

DNA at around 200 ng, tens of thousands of T cell genomes, went into sorted-subset replicate PCRs. Profiling relied on immunoSEQ multiplex PCR, and the TCRdb table lists in-frame clones only, not all of them. The repertoire has some 1,400,000 clones, approximately 96% of them found once; the top ten carry roughly 1.1%. As to this clone: Its antigen is unidentified.

The healthy adult donors were HIV-negative and reported no recent acute infections or vaccinations. The TCR originated in a man aged 25-45 years in good health. Source material: naive CD4+ T cells sorted from blood. Sample subset: CD45RA+ positively selected.

CDR3: CASSEKFWGSHTGELFF. The DNA for the CDR3 is TGTGCCAGCAGTGAAAAGTTTTGGGGGTCGCACACCGGGGAGCTGTTTTTT. The V and J genes are TRBV6-1 and TRBJ2-2; D assignment may be TRBD1 or TRBD2 (5 bases each). Deletions cut 2 bases from V and 3 bases from J, with 16 bases between. Per germline, CDR1 MNHNS and CDR2 SASEGT. The CDR3 is made up of 17 amino acids.